This T cell receptor (beta chain) was sequenced in a study of cytomegalovirus exposure and HLA in healthy donors. PCR was performed using 60 Vbeta and 13 Jbeta primers. Sequenced by immunoSEQ multiplex PCR; TCRdb stores in-frame clones only, minus some. The sample carries about 150,000 clones, 80% recorded once. This CDR3 has 11 residues. This chain joins TRBV21-1 and TRBJ2-7; the D call of TRBD2 is as the table states it, not checked on the DNA. TRBV21-1 is deemed a pseudogene. This TCR came from a woman in her fifties or sixties in good health and CMV-seropositive. Sequenced material: PBMCs. The CDR3 bases are TGTGCCAGCAGCAGGGACTTCTCCTCGTACTTC. This translates into CASSRDFSSYF.